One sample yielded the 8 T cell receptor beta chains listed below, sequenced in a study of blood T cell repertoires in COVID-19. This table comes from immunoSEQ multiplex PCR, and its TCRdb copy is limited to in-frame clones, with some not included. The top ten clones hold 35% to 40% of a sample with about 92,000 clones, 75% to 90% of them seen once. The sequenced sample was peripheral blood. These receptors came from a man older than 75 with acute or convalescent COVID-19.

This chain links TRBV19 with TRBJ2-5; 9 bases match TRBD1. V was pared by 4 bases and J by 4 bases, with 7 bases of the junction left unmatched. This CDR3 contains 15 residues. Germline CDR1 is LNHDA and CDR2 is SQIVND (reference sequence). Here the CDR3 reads CASSTNRGQGETQYF. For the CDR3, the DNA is TGTGCCAGTAGTACGAACAGGGGGCAGGGAGAGACCCAGTACTTC.

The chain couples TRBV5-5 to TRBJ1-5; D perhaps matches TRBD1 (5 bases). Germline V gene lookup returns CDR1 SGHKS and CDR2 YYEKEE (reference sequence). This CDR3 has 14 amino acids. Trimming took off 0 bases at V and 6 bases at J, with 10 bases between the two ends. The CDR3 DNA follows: TGTGCCAGCAGCTTGGAGGGGTCAGGTCAGCCCCAGCATTTT. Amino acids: CASSLEGSGQPQHF.

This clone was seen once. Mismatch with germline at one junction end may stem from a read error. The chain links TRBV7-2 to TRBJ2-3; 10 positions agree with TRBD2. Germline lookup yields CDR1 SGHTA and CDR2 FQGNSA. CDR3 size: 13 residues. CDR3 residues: CASSLPSGSFVIF. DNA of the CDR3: TGTGCCAGCAGCTTACCTAGCGGGAGTTTCGTTATTTTT.

The CDR3 loop reads CASSLVASGETQYF. In DNA, the CDR3 is TGTGCCAGCAGCCTAGTTGCCTCGGGAGAGACCCAGTACTTC. The chain employs TRBV7-9 and TRBJ2-5, with D uncertain. There are 14 residues in the CDR3. The V gene's germline CDR1 is SEHNR and CDR2 FQNEAQ (reference sequence). V lost 5 bases, J lost 4 bases, and 14 bases lay in between.

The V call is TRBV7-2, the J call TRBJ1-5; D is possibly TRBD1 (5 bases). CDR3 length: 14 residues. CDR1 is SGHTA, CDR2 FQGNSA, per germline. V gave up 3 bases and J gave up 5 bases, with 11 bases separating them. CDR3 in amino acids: CASSFSGSDQPQHF. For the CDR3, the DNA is TGTGCCAGCAGCTTCTCAGGGTCTGATCAGCCCCAGCATTTT.

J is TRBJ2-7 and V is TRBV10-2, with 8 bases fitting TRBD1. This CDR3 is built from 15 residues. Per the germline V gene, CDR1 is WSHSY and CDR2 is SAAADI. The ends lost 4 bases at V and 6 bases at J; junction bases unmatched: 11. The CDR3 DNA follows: TGCGCCAGCAGTGGAATTCTGGACAGGGCGGCCGAGCAGTACTTC. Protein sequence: CASSGILDRAAEQYF.

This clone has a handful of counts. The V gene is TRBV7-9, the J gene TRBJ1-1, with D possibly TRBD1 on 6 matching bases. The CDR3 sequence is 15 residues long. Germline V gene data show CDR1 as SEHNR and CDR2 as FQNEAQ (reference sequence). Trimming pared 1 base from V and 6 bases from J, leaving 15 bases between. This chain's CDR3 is CASSLGIAGDPEAFF. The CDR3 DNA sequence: TGTGCCAGCAGCTTAGGGATAGCAGGGGACCCTGAAGCTTTCTTT.

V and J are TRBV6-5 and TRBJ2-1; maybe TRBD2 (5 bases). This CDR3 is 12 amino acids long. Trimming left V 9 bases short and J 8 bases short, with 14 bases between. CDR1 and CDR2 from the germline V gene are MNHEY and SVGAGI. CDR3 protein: CARDFWGDEQFF. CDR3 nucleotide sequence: TGTGCCAGGGACTTTTGGGGTGATGAGCAGTTCTTC.